These 12 T cell receptor beta chains originate from one sample sequenced in a study of radiotherapy plus CTLA-4 blockade in lung cancer. Here immunoSEQ multiplex PCR was the method, and the copy in TCRdb shows in-frame clones only, minus some. The sample contains roughly 66,000 clones, under 85% of which appear only once. Sequenced material: peripheral blood, taken from a patient treated with radiotherapy plus ipilimumab. These receptors came from a human donor with non-small cell lung cancer who had a partial response to radiotherapy plus ipilimumab.

The chain employs TRBV19 and TRBJ1-2; D ambiguous. The length of the CDR3 is 12 residues. V lost 5 bases and J 7 bases, leaving 11 bases between the germline ends. Per germline, CDR1 LNHDA and CDR2 SQIVND (reference sequence). The CDR3 DNA reads TGTGCCAGTAGTCTGGGAGAGCTTGGCTACACCTTC. Residues: CASSLGELGYTF.

This chain joins TRBV2 and TRBJ2-2, with TRBD2 matching 10 bases. The CDR3 is 16 amino acids. CDR1 and CDR2 (germline): SNHLY, FYNNEI. V gave up 0 bases and J gave up 5 bases; unmatched junction bases: 3. The CDR3: CASSEARSGRTGELFF. The CDR3 DNA reads as TGTGCCAGCAGTGAAGCGCGTAGCGGGAGGACCGGGGAGCTGTTTTTT.

This clone has just one count. The chain recombines TRBV28 with TRBJ1-2; D may be TRBD1 (6 bases). The V gene's germline CDR1 is MDHEN and CDR2 SYDVKM. The CDR3 runs 13 residues. V lost 3 bases and J 3 bases, leaving 8 bases between the germline ends. The CDR3 region has the DNA TGTGCCAGCAGTTTGGACAGCTACTATGGCTACACCTTC. Its protein product is CASSLDSYYGYTF.

The CDR3 region is CASRTGQEQETQYF. Written as DNA, the CDR3 is TGTGCCAGCAGAACGGGACAGGAACAAGAGACCCAGTACTTC. The chain couples TRBV6-6 to TRBJ2-5, with 8 bases fitting TRBD1. The CDR3 length is 14 residues. Looked up from germline, CDR1 is MNHNY and CDR2 is SVGAGI (reference sequence). V dropped 6 bases and J dropped 2; count of bases not matched to a gene: 5.

This chain connects TRBV5-4 to TRBJ2-7; D gene uncertain. Trimming stripped 4 bases from V and 2 bases from J, with 13 bases between. This CDR3 has 14 amino acids. The V gene's germline CDR1 is SGHNT and CDR2 YYREEE (reference sequence). The CDR3 sequence is CASSPSGVAYEQYF. The CDR3 DNA is TGTGCCAGCAGCCCCTCTGGAGTTGCCTACGAGCAGTACTTC.

This chain uses TRBV2 with TRBJ2-1, with D perhaps matching TRBD2 (6 bases). CDR3 size: 13 residues. The germline V and J ends were trimmed by 5 bases and 9 bases, with 14 bases remaining between them. CDR1 is SNHLY, CDR2 FYNNEI, per germline. The CDR3 bases are TGTGCCAGCAGTCCTTGGGGACTCTCTGAGCAGTTCTTC. Amino acid sequence: CASSPWGLSEQFF.

The rearrangement joins TRBV6-5 to TRBJ1-1, with no clear D. Germline CDR1 reads MNHEY; CDR2 reads SVGAGI. This CDR3 contains 13 residues. Trimming stripped 2 bases from V and 5 bases from J, with 9 bases between. The CDR3 spells CASSYGGETEAFF. The CDR3 nucleotides read TGTGCCAGCAGTTACGGCGGGGAGACTGAAGCTTTCTTT.

Remarks on this clone: Other DNA sequences of this sample code for an identical CDR3. The chain has TRBV5-1 and TRBJ2-4, with D perhaps TRBD1 (6 bases). The germline CDR1 and CDR2 sequences are SGHRS and YFSETQ. The CDR3 extends over 14 amino acids. Trimming removed 4 bases from V and 2 bases from J, with 10 bases in between. CDR3 region: CASSLQGSKNIQYF. The DNA for the CDR3 is TGCGCCAGCAGCCTACAGGGCTCCAAAAACATTCAGTACTTC.

This chain joins TRBV30 and TRBJ1-6; TRBD1 might be the D (5 bases). CDR3 size: 16 residues. V gave up 0 bases and J gave up 6 bases, with 15 bases separating them. Germline V lookup: CDR1 GTSNPN, CDR2 SVGIG (reference sequence). CDR3 residues: CAWSVRGGVGNSPLHF. The DNA of the CDR3 is TGTGCCTGGAGTGTAAGGGGAGGAGTGGGTAATTCACCCCTCCACTTT.

J is TRBJ1-3 and V is TRBV6-6, with 9 bases identical to TRBD1. J was trimmed by 3 bases and V by 0 bases; bases with no gene match: 0. Germline V gene lookup returns CDR1 MNHNY and CDR2 SVGAGI (reference sequence). The CDR3 is 15 amino acids. In DNA, the CDR3 is TGTGCCAGCAGTTACTCGACAGGGGGTGGAAACACCATATATTTT. It is translated as CASSYSTGGGNTIYF.

This chain uses TRBV7-6 with TRBJ2-7; D unresolved. The germline V gene has CDR1 SGHVS and CDR2 FNYEAQ. This CDR3 contains 13 residues. Trimming stripped 5 bases from V and 0 bases from J, with 8 bases between. The CDR3 here is CASSQTASYEQYF. The CDR3 DNA is TGTGCCAGCAGCCAAACAGCCTCCTACGAGCAGTACTTC.

The chain couples TRBV5-1 to TRBJ2-2, with D possibly matching TRBD2 (5 bases). The CDR3 loop spans 12 amino acids. Trimming left V 5 bases short and J 8 bases short, with 10 bases between. Germline loops: CDR1 SGHRS, CDR2 YFSETQ. The CDR3: CASSPWEGELFF. The CDR3 DNA sequence: TGCGCCAGCAGTCCCTGGGAGGGGGAGCTGTTTTTT.